These 23 T cell receptor beta chains were sequenced from one sample in a study of T cell repertoires in cytomegalovirus infection (dated by TCRdb to about 2019). TCRdb records Illumina HiSeq 1500 as the sequencer. The public sequencing data were trimmed at Q25 with fastp and processed into clonotypes with MiXCR by TCRdb, which kept only in-frame beta chains. Rows are unified per CDR3 protein, each entry keeping the most common DNA and genes. The sample table holds about 470,000 distinct CDR3 sequences, of which approximately 46% were seen once. The ten largest clones take up roughly two fifths of the sample. These receptors have no identified antigens. The treatment or condition label for this specimen denotes: in vitro stimulation with specific CMV peptide epitopes to enrich CMV-specific T cells. Sequenced material: cultured PBMCs, taken from culture after CMV antigen stimulation. The receptors here all came from a human donor in good health (CMV status not recorded). Some clones in this sample may be carry-over from other donors' samples.

This clonotype occurred a few times. V and J are TRBV7-3 and TRBJ2-3, with TRBD2 matching 7 bases. The CDR3 extends over 17 amino acids. Germline V gives CDR1 SGHTA, CDR2 FQGTGA. J gave up 7 bases and V 5 bases, and 18 bases lay outside the gene matches. CDR3 nucleotide sequence: TGTGCCAGCAGCGGTTCGAGACTAGCAGACATCGGGCATACGCAGTATTTT. The encoded protein is CASSGSRLADIGHTQYF.

V is TRBV20-1 and J is TRBJ2-7; 12 bases line up with TRBD1. This CDR3 has 13 residues. The V gene end was trimmed by 6 bases and the J gene end by 7 bases; junction bases not matched to a gene: 7. In germline, CDR1 is DFQATT, CDR2 SNEGSKA (reference sequence). Written as DNA, the CDR3 is TGCAGTGCGTGGGGACAGGGGGCGCGAGAGCAGTACTTC. As protein: CSAWGQGAREQYF.

A few counts support this clonotype. V and J are TRBV7-9 and TRBJ2-2, with D possibly TRBD2 on 5 matching bases. Per germline, CDR1 SEHNR and CDR2 FQNEAQ (reference sequence). There are 13 residues in the CDR3. Deletions cut 3 bases from V and 6 bases from J, with 8 bases between. The CDR3 DNA is TGTGCCAGCAGCTTCGAGGGTCCCGGGGAGCTGTTTTTT. The encoded protein is CASSFEGPGELFF.

V and J are TRBV27 and TRBJ2-7, with 7 bases fitting TRBD1. Germline values: CDR1 MNHEY, CDR2 SMNVEV (reference sequence). The trim removed 4 bases at V and 5 bases at J, leaving 5 bases unmatched. This CDR3 region has 13 residues. CDR3 loop: CASSWEQGHEQYF. CDR3 coding DNA: TGTGCCAGCAGTTGGGAACAGGGGCACGAGCAGTACTTC.

The chain uses TRBV12-3 or TRBV12-4 and TRBJ2-7; 8 nucleotides match TRBD1. V gave up 6 bases and J gave up 6 bases; unmatched junction bases: 7. The CDR3 loop spans 13 amino acids. The CDR3 spells CASSMTGVSEQYF. CDR3 DNA: TGTGCCAGCAGCATGACAGGGGTGAGCGAGCAGTACTTC.

The chain has TRBV5-1 and TRBJ1-1; D is uncertain. The CDR3 consists of 12 residues. Germline values: CDR1 SGHRS, CDR2 YFSETQ. Trimming took 0 bases from V and 8 from J, leaving 8 bases between them. The CDR3 spells CASSLDGPEAFF. DNA of the CDR3: TGCGCCAGCAGCTTGGATGGGCCAGAAGCTTTCTTT.

The rearrangement uses TRBV4-2 and TRBJ2-5, with 8 positions matching TRBD1. V gave up 4 bases and J gave up 4 bases; unmatched junction bases: 8. Germline values: CDR1 LGHNA, CDR2 YNFKEQ. The CDR3 is 15 residues long. CDR3 bases: TGTGCCAGCAGCCCCCGGACAGGGTACCGAGAGACCCAGTACTTC. Its protein product is CASSPRTGYRETQYF.

This sequence joins TRBV20-1 and TRBJ1-2; D uncertain. Per germline, CDR1 DFQATT and CDR2 SNEGSKA (reference sequence). This CDR3 is built from 12 residues. V lost 3 bases to trimming and J lost 2 bases, with 7 bases between them. The CDR3, as DNA: TGCAGTGCTAGCAACAGAAACTATGGCTACACCTTC. Residues: CSASNRNYGYTF.

The gene calls are TRBV7-9 and TRBJ2-5, with D maybe TRBD2 (6 bases). The germline gives CDR1 SEHNR, CDR2 FQNEAQ (reference sequence). Trimming took 5 bases from V and 0 from J, leaving 10 bases between them. The CDR3 runs 14 residues. The CDR3 protein is CASSLEGYQETQYF. DNA of the CDR3: TGTGCCAGCAGCCTGGAGGGGTACCAAGAGACCCAGTACTTC. Combining the CDR3 with reference TRBV7-9 and TRBJ2-5 gives the whole variable domain DTGVSQNPRHKITKRGQNVTFRCDPISEHNRLYWYRQTLGQGPEFLTYFQNEAQLEKSRLLSDRFSAERPKGSFSTLEIQRTEQGDSAMYLCASSLEGYQETQYFGPGTRLLVL.

The CDR3 DNA sequence: TGTGCCAGCAGTTTAGCGGGTGTGAGCACTGAAGCTTTCTTT. Encoded protein: CASSLAGVSTEAFF. V gene TRBV12-3 or TRBV12-4 combines with J gene TRBJ1-1; D is ambiguous. The CDR3 spans 14 residues. Trimming stripped 0 bases from V and 4 bases from J, with 9 bases between.

This clonotype was observed a handful of times. This rearrangement joins TRBV7-2 to TRBJ2-1, with D maybe TRBD2 (6 bases). CDR3 length equals 15 residues. CDR1 is SGHTA, CDR2 FQGNSA, per germline. The V gene lost 4 bases and the J gene lost 8 bases, with 18 bases spanning the gap. The CDR3 coding sequence is TGTGCCAGCAGCTCCTCCAAGGAGAGGAGGGATGAGCAGTTCTTC. Residues: CASSSSKERRDEQFF. Looking up the rest from reference TRBV7-2 and TRBJ2-1 gives the full variable domain: GAGVSQSPSNKVTEKGKDVELRCDPISGHTALYWYRQSLGQGLEFLIYFQGNSAPDKSGLPSDRFSAERTGGSVSTLTIQRTQQEDSAVYLCASSSSKERRDEQFFGPGTRLTVL.

This clonotype was observed a few times. The chain combines TRBV27 with TRBJ2-3, with D perhaps TRBD2 (6 bases). The length of the CDR3 is 14 residues. The V end was cut by 3 bases, the J end by 9 bases, with 16 bases between. The germline CDR1 and CDR2 sequences are MNHEY and SMNVEV (reference sequence). The CDR3 nucleotides read TGTGCCAGCAGTTTGGGCGGGACCTCTCAGACGCAGTATTTT. It specifies CASSLGGTSQTQYF.

This clonotype has only a few counts. The junction shows a germline mismatch at one end, possibly a read error. The chain joins TRBV7-2 to TRBJ2-1; 8 positions match TRBD2. Per germline, CDR1 SGHTA and CDR2 FQGNSA. The CDR3 extends over 14 amino acids. CDR3 nucleotides: TGTGCCAGCGGCTTGAGCGGGAGCGCTGATGAGCAGTTCTTC. It specifies CASGLSGSADEQFF.

This sequence joins TRBV7-2 and TRBJ2-1, with D maybe TRBD1 (5 bases). V dropped 0 bases and J dropped 9 bases, with 15 bases sitting between them. The CDR3 length is 15 residues. CDR1 SGHTA and CDR2 FQGNSA come from the germline V gene. CDR3 sequence reads: CASSLAKTAKVEQFF. The CDR3 DNA sequence: TGTGCCAGCAGCTTAGCAAAGACAGCGAAGGTTGAGCAGTTCTTC.

This chain connects TRBV7-9 to TRBJ1-1, with no clear D. This CDR3 region has 12 residues. V lost 7 bases and J 8 bases, leaving 14 bases between the germline ends. CDR1 is SEHNR, CDR2 FQNEAQ, per germline (reference sequence). The CDR3 bases are TGTGCCAGCAATCGGGGAAGTTCGGAAGCTTTCTTT. Protein product: CASNRGSSEAFF.

The count of this clonotype is one. The chain is built from TRBV2 and TRBJ1-1; D remains ambiguous. Germline V CDR1 and CDR2: SNHLY, FYNNEI. The CDR3 consists of 12 residues. Trimming pared 0 bases from V and 9 bases from J, leaving 8 bases between. This CDR3 reads CASSEAQYQAFF. CDR3 sequence (DNA): TGTGCCAGCAGTGAAGCGCAATACCAAGCTTTCTTT.

This clonotype has just a few counts. The J gene is TRBJ2-3, the V gene TRBV7-8; 13 bases map to TRBD2. In germline, CDR1 is SGHVS, CDR2 FQNEAQ. This CDR3 contains 18 residues. V trimming: 5 bases; J trimming: 2 bases; junction bases outside the gene matches: 10. CDR3 in amino acids: CASSRPGLAGPYTDTQYF. The CDR3 DNA follows: TGTGCCAGCAGCAGACCGGGACTAGCGGGGCCTTACACAGATACGCAGTATTTT.

This clonotype was seen a few times. CDR3 loop: CASSLASDYYGYTF. The CDR3 coding sequence is TGTGCCAGCAGCTTAGCGTCGGATTACTATGGCTACACCTTC. The genes are TRBV7-2 and TRBJ1-2; D ambiguous. CDR3 length: 14 residues. Between the trimmed V and J ends, which lost 0 bases and 3 bases, there was a span of 8 bases. Per germline, CDR1 SGHTA and CDR2 FQGNSA.

This CDR3 is CASSELAGFLSEQYF. The CDR3, as DNA: TGTGCCAGCAGTGAGTTGGCAGGGTTCTTATCCGAGCAGTACTTC. V usage is TRBV6-1 and J usage is TRBJ2-7; D possibly corresponds to TRBD1 (5 bases). Trimming took 3 bases from V and 6 from J, leaving 18 bases between them. CDR1 is MNHNS and CDR2 is SASEGT in the germline V gene. The CDR3 is 15 residues long.

This clonotype showed up just a few times. The chain uses TRBV7-6 and TRBJ2-1, with D unclear. Germline CDR1 reads SGHVS; CDR2 reads FNYEAQ. The length of the CDR3 is 12 residues. Trimming removed 3 bases from V and 8 bases from J, with 8 bases in between. The CDR3 coding sequence is TGTGCCAGCAGCTTCTTAGTGGATGAGCAGTTCTTC. Translating it yields CASSFLVDEQFF.

About this clonotype itself: In this CDR3 the conserved last residue, phenylalanine or tryptophan, is missing, so a read error is likely. The rearrangement links TRBV18 to TRBJ2-5; D is ambiguous. There are 13 residues in the CDR3. V lost 4 bases to trimming and J lost 5 bases, with 11 bases between them. Germline CDR1 KGHSH, CDR2 LQKENI. The CDR3 loop is CASSLRRRETQYL. DNA of the CDR3: TGTGCCAGCTCACTGCGTCGAAGGGAGACCCAGTACCTC.

V usage is TRBV5-6 and J usage is TRBJ1-1, with 7 bases that match TRBD1. V gave up 1 base and J gave up 7 bases; unmatched junction bases: 4. CDR1 is SGHDT and CDR2 is YYEEEE in the germline V gene. CDR3 length: 13 amino acids. CDR3 in DNA: TGTGCCAGCAGCTTGAAAGGGGGCAATGAAGCTTTCTTT. This codes for CASSLKGGNEAFF.

In this sample, this clonotype turned up a few times. The chain combines TRBV7-2 with TRBJ1-2; TRBD1 agrees at 8 bases. The CDR3 runs 15 residues. V gave up 2 bases and J gave up 5 bases; unmatched junction bases: 7. CDR1 is SGHTA, CDR2 FQGNSA, per germline. The CDR3 sequence: CASSLSWDRSYGYTF. As DNA, the CDR3 is TGTGCCAGCAGCTTATCCTGGGACAGGTCGTATGGCTACACCTTC.